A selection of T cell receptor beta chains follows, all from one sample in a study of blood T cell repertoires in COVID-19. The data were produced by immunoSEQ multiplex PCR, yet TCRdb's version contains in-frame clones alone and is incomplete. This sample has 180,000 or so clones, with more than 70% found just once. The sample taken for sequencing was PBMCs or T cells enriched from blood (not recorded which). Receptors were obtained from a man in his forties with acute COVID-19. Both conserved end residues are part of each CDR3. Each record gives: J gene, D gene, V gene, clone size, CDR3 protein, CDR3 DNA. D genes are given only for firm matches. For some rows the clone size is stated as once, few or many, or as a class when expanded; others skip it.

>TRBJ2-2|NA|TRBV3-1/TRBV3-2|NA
CASSPRPSDTGELFF
TGTGCCAGCAGCCCGCGTCCTTCGGACACCGGGGAGCTGTTTTTT
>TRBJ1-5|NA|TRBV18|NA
CASSTGRGTDQPQHF
TGTGCCAGCTCAACCGGGAGGGGGACGGATCAGCCCCAGCATTTT
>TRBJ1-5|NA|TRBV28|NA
CASSSPGQRINQPQHF
TGTGCCAGCAGTTCACCTGGACAGCGAATTAATCAGCCCCAGCATTTT
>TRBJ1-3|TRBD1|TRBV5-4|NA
CASSLMGTDLGNTIYF
TGTGCCAGCAGCTTGATGGGGACAGATCTAGGAAACACCATATATTTT
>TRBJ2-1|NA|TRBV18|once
CASSPMRADNEQFF
TGTGCCAGCTCACCAATGAGGGCCGACAATGAGCAGTTCTTC
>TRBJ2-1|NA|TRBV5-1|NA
CASSLEGDEQFF
TGCGCCAGCAGCTTGGAGGGAGATGAGCAGTTCTTC
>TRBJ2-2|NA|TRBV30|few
CAWRGRGELFF
TGTGCCTGGAGAGGGAGGGGGGAGCTGTTTTTT
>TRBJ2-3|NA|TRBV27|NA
CASSLGRTDTQYF
TGTGCCAGCAGTTTGGGCCGCACGGATACGCAGTATTTT
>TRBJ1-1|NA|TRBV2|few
CATLLRGMNTEAFF
TGTGCCACCCTCCTCCGGGGGATGAACACTGAAGCTTTCTTT
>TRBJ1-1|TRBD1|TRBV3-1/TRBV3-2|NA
CASSHTDRGWNTEAFF
TGTGCCAGCAGCCACACCGACAGGGGGTGGAACACTGAAGCTTTCTTT
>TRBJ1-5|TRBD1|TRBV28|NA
CASNFRGLYQPQHF
TGTGCCAGCAACTTCAGGGGGCTTTATCAGCCCCAGCATTTT
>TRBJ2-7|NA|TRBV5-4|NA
CASSLEWTGVYEQYF
TGTGCCAGCAGCTTGGAGTGGACTGGGGTTTACGAGCAGTACTTC
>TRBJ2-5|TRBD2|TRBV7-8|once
CASSLAHKGSAGGPETQYF
TGTGCCAGCAGCTTAGCCCACAAGGGTTCAGCGGGAGGCCCGGAGACCCAGTACTTC
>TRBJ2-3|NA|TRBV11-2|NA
CASTLGWRDPDTQYF
TGTGCCAGCACCCTGGGGTGGCGGGACCCAGATACGCAGTATTTT
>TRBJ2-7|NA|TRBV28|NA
CASTRGLTYEQYF
TGTGCCAGCACCAGAGGGCTAACCTACGAGCAGTACTTC
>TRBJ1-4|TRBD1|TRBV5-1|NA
CASSLGYRGNEKLFF
TGCGCCAGCAGCTTGGGTTACAGGGGGAATGAAAAACTGTTTTTT
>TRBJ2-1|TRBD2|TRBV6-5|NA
CASRPWEGYNEQFF
TGTGCCAGCAGGCCCTGGGAGGGATACAATGAGCAGTTCTTC
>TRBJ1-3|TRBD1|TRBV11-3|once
CASSLTGAPGNTIYF
TGTGCCAGCAGTTTGACAGGGGCTCCTGGAAACACCATATATTTT
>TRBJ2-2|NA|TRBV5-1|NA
CASKGAAATGELFF
TGCGCCAGCAAAGGGGCAGCAGCCACCGGGGAGCTGTTTTTT
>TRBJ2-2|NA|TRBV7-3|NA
CASSYGIGSGELFF
TGTGCCAGCAGCTACGGGATCGGCAGCGGGGAGCTGTTTTTT
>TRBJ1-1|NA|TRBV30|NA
CAWSVQADLGPNTEAFF
TGTGCCTGGAGTGTACAAGCCGACTTGGGTCCGAACACTGAAGCTTTCTTT
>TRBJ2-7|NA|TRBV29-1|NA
CSVGRDSYEQYF
TGCAGCGTTGGCCGGGACTCCTACGAGCAGTACTTC
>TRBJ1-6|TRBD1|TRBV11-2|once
CASSRTGSTSYNSPLHF
TGTGCCAGCAGCCGGACAGGGTCGACGTCCTATAATTCACCCCTCCACTTT
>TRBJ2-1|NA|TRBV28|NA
CASSLWAGIEGNEQFF
TGTGCCAGCAGTTTATGGGCCGGCATAGAGGGCAATGAGCAGTTCTTC
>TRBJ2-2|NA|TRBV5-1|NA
CASSLVGLTGELFF
TGCGCCAGCAGCTTGGTTGGACTCACCGGGGAGCTGTTTTTT
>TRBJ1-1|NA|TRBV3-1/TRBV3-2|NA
CASSQDNRNTEAFF
TGTGCCAGCAGCCAAGATAACAGAAACACTGAAGCTTTCTTT
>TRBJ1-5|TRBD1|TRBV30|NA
CAWSPRDRVFQGPQHF
TGTGCCTGGAGTCCCAGGGACAGAGTATTTCAAGGGCCCCAGCATTTT
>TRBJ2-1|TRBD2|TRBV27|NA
CASSSRPLTSGRSKGNEQFF
TGTGCCAGCAGTTCTCGACCTCTTACTAGCGGGAGGTCGAAAGGCAATGAGCAGTTCTTC
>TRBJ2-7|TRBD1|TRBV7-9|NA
CASSFLDRGYEQYF
TGTGCCAGCAGCTTTCTCGACAGGGGCTACGAGCAGTACTTC
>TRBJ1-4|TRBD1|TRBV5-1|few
CASSLGGTGSNEKLFF
TGCGCCAGCAGCTTGGGCGGGACAGGCTCTAATGAAAAACTGTTTTTT
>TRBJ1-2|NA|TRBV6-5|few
CASSPDSWNYGYTF
TGTGCCAGCAGTCCCGACTCCTGGAACTATGGCTACACCTTC
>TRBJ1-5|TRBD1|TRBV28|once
CASSFTRGQGGGQPQHF
TGTGCCAGCAGTTTTACCCGAGGACAGGGAGGGGGTCAGCCCCAGCATTTT
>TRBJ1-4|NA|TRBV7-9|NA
CASGGLQRGAGEKLFF
TGTGCCAGCGGCGGATTGCAGCGGGGGGCCGGTGAAAAACTGTTTTTT
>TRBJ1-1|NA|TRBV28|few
CASSPSRGGNTEAFF
TGTGCCAGCAGTCCCTCGAGGGGGGGGAACACTGAAGCTTTCTTT
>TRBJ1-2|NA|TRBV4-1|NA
CASSHEGAGYGYTF
TGCGCCAGCAGCCACGAAGGGGCTGGCTATGGCTACACCTTC
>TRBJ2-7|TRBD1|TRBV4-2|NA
CASSQRTGGSDEQYF
TGTGCCAGCAGCCAAAGGACAGGGGGAAGCGACGAGCAGTACTTC
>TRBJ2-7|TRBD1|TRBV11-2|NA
CASSPGDRAAPYEQYF
TGTGCCAGCAGCCCAGGGGACAGGGCCGCCCCCTACGAGCAGTACTTC
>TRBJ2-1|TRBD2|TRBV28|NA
CASSPRLADNEQFF
TGTGCCAGCAGTCCCCGACTAGCGGACAATGAGCAGTTCTTC
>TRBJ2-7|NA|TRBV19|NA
CASSMTALSSYEQYF
TGTGCCAGTAGTATGACAGCTCTAAGCTCCTACGAGCAGTACTTC
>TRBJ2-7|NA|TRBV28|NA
CASSLAGLYEQYF
TGTGCCAGCAGTTTGGCAGGCCTCTACGAGCAGTACTTC
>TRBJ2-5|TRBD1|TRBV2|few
CASRSPTGGQETQYF
TGTGCCAGCAGATCCCCGACAGGGGGCCAAGAGACCCAGTACTTC